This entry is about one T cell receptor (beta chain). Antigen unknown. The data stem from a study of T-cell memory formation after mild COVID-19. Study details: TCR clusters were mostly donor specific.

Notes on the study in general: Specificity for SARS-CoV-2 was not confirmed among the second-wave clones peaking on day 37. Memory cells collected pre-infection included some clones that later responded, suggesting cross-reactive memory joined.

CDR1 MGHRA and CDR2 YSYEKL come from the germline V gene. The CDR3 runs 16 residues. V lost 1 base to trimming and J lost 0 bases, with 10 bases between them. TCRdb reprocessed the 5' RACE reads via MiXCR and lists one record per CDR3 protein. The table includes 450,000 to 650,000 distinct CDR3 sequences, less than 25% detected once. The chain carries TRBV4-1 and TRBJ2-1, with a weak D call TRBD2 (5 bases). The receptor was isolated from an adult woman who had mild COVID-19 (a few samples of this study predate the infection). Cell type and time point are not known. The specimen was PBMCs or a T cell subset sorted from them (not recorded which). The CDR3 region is CASSQAAGSSYNEQFF. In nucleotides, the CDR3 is TGCGCCAGCAGCCAAGCTGCGGGTAGCTCCTACAATGAGCAGTTCTTC.